The T cell receptor (beta chain) described here comes from a study of Ad26.COV2.S vaccination and SARS-CoV-2 variants (dated by TCRdb to the early 2020s). A note on the overall study: Vaccine-arm donors were drawn from COV1001, a multicentre, randomized, double-blind, placebo-controlled phase I-IIa trial of Ad26.COV2.S in healthy adults. Ad26.COV2.S was given intramuscularly at 5x10^10 or 1x10^11 viral particles, as a single shot or as two shots 56 days apart. TCRbeta repertoire sequencing was used to assess the specificity and breadth of SARS-CoV-2-reactive T cell receptors after Ad26.COV2.S vaccination. A total of some 30 samples were included in the TCR-sequenced set, comprising some 20 Ad26.COV2.S vaccine recipients, 5 placebo recipients and 8 SARS-CoV-2 convalescent individuals. Trial participants were randomized into five groups of five: low-dose or high-dose Ad26.COV2.S given once or twice, or placebo on both occasions. Blinding of investigators to trial group allocation was maintained during experiments and outcome assessment. Summary of the overall study and its limitations: The study was not powered for comparison of responses between vaccine doses or regimens. According to the authors, total T cell responses may have been underestimated by the TCR breadth and depth analyses. Substantial breadth of spike-specific CD8+ and CD4+ T cell responses was reported after vaccination. Ad26.COV2.S recipients had higher spike-specific TCR breadth than placebo recipients (P = 0.0014). Comparable non-spike TCR breadth was observed between vaccine and placebo recipients, consistent with only spike being contained in the vaccine.

The treatment or condition label on this specimen signifies: roughly 19 received Ad26.COV2.S at low or high dose, single or two shots; 5 received placebo; per-sample allocation not given. For vaccine and placebo recipients, repertoires were sequenced using samples collected on day 63 after the first injection. Cohort 1b enrolled fewer than 30 adults aged 18-55 years at a single site in Boston, USA, between 29 July and 7 August 2020. As a vaccine, Ad26.COV2.S was a replication-incompetent adenovirus type 26 vector that expressed a prefusion-stabilized SARS-CoV-2 spike protein derived from the original Wuhan strain. TCRbeta CDR3 regions were sequenced with the immunoSEQ Assay. After extraction, genomic DNA underwent amplification by bias-controlled multiplex PCR, followed by high-throughput sequencing. Per the source publication's procedure: To quantify the absolute abundance of each unique TCRbeta CDR3 region, sequences were collapsed and filtered. T cell fraction was estimated by normalizing TCRbeta template counts to usable DNA, with usable DNA measured through amplification of reference genes found in all nucleated cells. Repertoire TCRs were annotated as SARS-CoV-2-specific when V gene, CDR3 amino acid sequence and J gene were exactly matched to a known reactive TCR set. The reference SARS-CoV-2 TCR set came from MIRA and was filtered for enrichment in COVID-19-positive ImmuneCODE repertoires, removing public or cross-reactive TCRs. Based on the MIRA antigens, annotated TCRs were further analysed at the level of specific ORF or position within ORF. Breadth was defined as annotated unique rearrangements over total unique productive rearrangements; depth was the summed frequency of those rearrangements. Group comparisons of TCR breadth used two-sided Wilcoxon rank-sum tests. Imported from immuneACCESS, the table was reduced by TCRdb to in-frame sequences with V and J called. These copies leave out some clones; in studies compared against another copy, an unresolved V gene accounts for under half, and the cause of the remainder is not known. V, J and clone size are those of that table, while D and trimming were read from the DNA. This sample comprises over 400,000 clones, about nine tenths of them detected only once. The ten largest account for about 1.7% of the sample.

A word on this clone: Its recognized antigen is unknown. Base-call qualities are not available, and no considerably larger clone is one nucleotide away.

The specimen was peripheral blood, collected in a trial of Ad26.COV2.S vaccine versus placebo. This TCR was recovered from a person between 18 and 65 years old who received the Ad26.COV2.S COVID-19 vaccine or a placebo.

The CDR3 loop reads CASSYYGGIMNEQFF. The nucleotides read TGTGCCAGCAGTTACTACGGGGGGATAATGAATGAGCAGTTCTTC. The rearrangement combines TRBV6-2 or TRBV6-3 with TRBJ2-1; TRBD2 agrees with 7 junctional bases. Reading the germline V gene gives CDR1 MNHEY and CDR2 SVGEGT. The cysteine opens and the phenylalanine closes a CDR3 of 15 amino acids. Only the CDR3 DNA is retained, 45 bases long and in frame from the first base. Trimming removed 1 base from V and 7 bases from J; the gene matches leave 7 bases unexplained.